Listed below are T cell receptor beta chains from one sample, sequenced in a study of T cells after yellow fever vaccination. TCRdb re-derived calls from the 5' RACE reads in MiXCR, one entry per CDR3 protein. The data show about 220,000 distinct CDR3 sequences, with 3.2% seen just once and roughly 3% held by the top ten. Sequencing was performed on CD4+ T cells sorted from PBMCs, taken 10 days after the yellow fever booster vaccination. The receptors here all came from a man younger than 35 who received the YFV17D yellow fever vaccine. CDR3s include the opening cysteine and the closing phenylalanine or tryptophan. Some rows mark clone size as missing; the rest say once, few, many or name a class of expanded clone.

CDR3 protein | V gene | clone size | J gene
CASSSQGSNSPLHF | TRBV7-9 | . | TRBJ1-6
CASSLDSYNTEAFF | TRBV5-1 | many | TRBJ1-1
CASSGFPGGAEKLFF | TRBV5-1 | few | TRBJ1-4
CASSSRLAGGNEQFF | TRBV6-5 | many | TRBJ2-1
CSAKDRVGSYEQYF | TRBV20-1 | few | TRBJ2-7
CASSFGAATNEKLFF | TRBV5-1 | . | TRBJ1-4
CASSWRQGVSSYNSPLHF | TRBV5-5 | few | TRBJ1-6
CSATSTALYTDTQYF | TRBV20-1 | few | TRBJ2-3
CASSPGPEGYTF | TRBV3-1 | few | TRBJ1-2
CASSPAPSGNTIYF | TRBV7-9 | many | TRBJ1-3
CASRLGTEGNQPQHF | TRBV5-1 | few | TRBJ1-5
CASSLEGIGGWTEAFF | TRBV5-1 | many | TRBJ1-1
CSARGYQRQPQHF | TRBV20-1 | many | TRBJ1-5
CASRLAGGTDTQYF | TRBV5-1 | many | TRBJ2-3
CASSPDASGNTIYF | TRBV18 | many | TRBJ1-3
CASSFRGGYSPLHF | TRBV7-9 | many | TRBJ1-6
CASSREPDDTGELFF | TRBV5-4 | few | TRBJ2-2
CASSLATPSSTDTQYF | TRBV5-1 | many | TRBJ2-3
CASSRDKLEQYF | TRBV6-5 | . | TRBJ2-7
CASSSVRTDTQYF | TRBV5-4 | . | TRBJ2-3
CASSPGGGTRNQPQHF | TRBV28 | . | TRBJ1-5
CSVRDSGGEKLFF | TRBV29-1 | medium-sized | TRBJ1-4
CASRKQGAYGYTF | TRBV12-3/TRBV12-4 | . | TRBJ1-2
CASSPFRTGNTEAFF | TRBV18 | . | TRBJ1-1
CSALEGIDSGNTIYF | TRBV20-1 | many | TRBJ1-3
CASSLSTGLDEKLFF | TRBV28 | few | TRBJ1-4
CASSPDTGDNQPQHF | TRBV7-9 | few | TRBJ1-5
CASSQEHGLNQPQHF | TRBV3-1 | . | TRBJ1-5
CASSPRVLAASTEAFF | TRBV9 | many | TRBJ1-1
CATSRDLGVGSPLHF | TRBV15 | few | TRBJ1-6
CASSAAGARGEAFF | TRBV25-1 | . | TRBJ1-1
CASSLEPGQGARGYGYTF | TRBV5-4 | . | TRBJ1-2
CASRTSGGKEQFF | TRBV19 | few | TRBJ2-1
CASSSKVGQPQHF | TRBV7-2 | many | TRBJ1-5
CASPGGGGQETQYF | TRBV2 | few | TRBJ2-5
CASSERGTDTQYF | TRBV5-1 | many | TRBJ2-3
CASSRVGQGNEKLFF | TRBV28 | few | TRBJ1-4
CASSQVGRTGTTPLHF | TRBV4-2 | many | TRBJ1-6
CASSLLGRNTIYF | TRBV7-2 | few | TRBJ1-3
CASSATGGSPLHF | TRBV25-1 | . | TRBJ1-6
CASSLKQPQHF | TRBV23-1 | few | TRBJ1-5
CSASREENYGYTF | TRBV29-1 | . | TRBJ1-2
CASGSVSCDF | TRBV6-6 | few | TRBJ1-2
CASSLDSLNNQPQHF | TRBV11-2 | many | TRBJ1-5
CASSEYRKANYGYTF | TRBV25-1 | few | TRBJ1-2
CASSLSGSGASYGYTF | TRBV4-3 | few | TRBJ1-2
CASSLGAVSQETQYF | TRBV12-3/TRBV12-4 | many | TRBJ2-5
CASTDTRGAGETQYF | TRBV7-9 | . | TRBJ2-5
CASSQDISGSSEAFF | TRBV4-3 | many | TRBJ1-1
CASSLVLWVPQIKQYF | TRBV5-1 | many | TRBJ2-3
CASSMGARSNQPQHF | TRBV7-8 | many | TRBJ1-5
CASSQDTFTQPQHF | TRBV4-3 | . | TRBJ1-5
CASSRTSHKSMPRQPQHF | TRBV7-8 | . | TRBJ1-5
CASSLATAWGAGELFF | TRBV7-2 | many | TRBJ2-2
CSAASFDTQYF | TRBV20-1 | many | TRBJ2-3